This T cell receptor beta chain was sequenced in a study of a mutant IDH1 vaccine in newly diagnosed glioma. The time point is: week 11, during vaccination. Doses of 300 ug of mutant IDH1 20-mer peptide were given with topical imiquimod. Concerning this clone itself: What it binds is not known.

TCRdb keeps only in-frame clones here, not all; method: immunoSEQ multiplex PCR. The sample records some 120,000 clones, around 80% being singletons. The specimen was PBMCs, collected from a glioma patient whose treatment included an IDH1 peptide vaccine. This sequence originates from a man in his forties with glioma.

The CDR3 reads CASSIIGGQGNEQFF. The CDR3 region has the DNA TGTGCCAGTAGTATTATCGGTGGACAGGGCAATGAGCAGTTCTTC. This sequence joins TRBV19 and TRBJ2-1, with 8 bases aligning to TRBD1. The V gene end was trimmed by 3 bases and the J gene end by 6 bases; junction bases not matched to a gene: 7. Germline loops: CDR1 LNHDA, CDR2 SQIVND (reference sequence). The CDR3 totals 15 residues. The full variable domain, with the rest looked up from reference TRBV19 and TRBJ2-1, is DGGITQSPKYLFRKEGQNVTLSCEQNLNHDAMYWYRQDPGQGLRLIYYSQIVNDFQKGDIAEGYSVSREKKESFPLTVTSAQKNPTAFYLCASSIIGGQGNEQFFGPGTRLTVL.